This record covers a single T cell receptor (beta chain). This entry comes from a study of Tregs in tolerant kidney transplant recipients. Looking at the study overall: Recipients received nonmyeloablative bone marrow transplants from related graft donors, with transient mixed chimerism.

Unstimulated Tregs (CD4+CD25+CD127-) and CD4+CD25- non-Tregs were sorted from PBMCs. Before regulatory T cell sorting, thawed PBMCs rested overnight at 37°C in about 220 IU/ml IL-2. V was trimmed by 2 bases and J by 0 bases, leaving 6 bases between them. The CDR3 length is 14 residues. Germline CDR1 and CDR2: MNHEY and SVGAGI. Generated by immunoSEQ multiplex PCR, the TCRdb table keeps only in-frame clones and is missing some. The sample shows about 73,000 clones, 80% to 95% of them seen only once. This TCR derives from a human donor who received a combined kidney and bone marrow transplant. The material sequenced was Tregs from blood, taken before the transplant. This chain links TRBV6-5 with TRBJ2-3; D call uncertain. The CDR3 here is CASSYASSTDTQYF. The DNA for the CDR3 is TGTGCCAGCAGTTACGCCTCGAGCACAGATACGCAGTATTTT.